This T cell receptor (beta chain) emerged from a study of regulatory T cells in long-lasting Graves disease. This clonotype was detected many times. Antigen specificity is unknown. The length of the CDR3 is 12 residues. Trimming took 4 bases from V and 5 from J, leaving 8 bases between them. CDR1 is SGHDN, CDR2 FVKESK, per germline. Study-wide results and limits: The sample size was small, and this may have reduced accuracy. TCR diversity was lower in persistent Graves' patients (versus newly diagnosed ones).

To make TCR beta libraries, researchers used iRepertoire HTBI primers and Arm-PCR of CDR3 regions. TCRdb re-derived calls from the multiplex PCR reads in MiXCR, one entry per CDR3 protein. The sample shows a few hundred thousand distinct CDR3 sequences, roughly a quarter of them seen only once. Time point here: persistent/refractory GD, antithyroid drugs over 5 years with positive TRAb. TCR sequences were obtained from RNA taken from PBMCs. All patients originated from an endocrinology department located in Xi'an, China. This sequence was found in a female donor with Graves disease. Sequenced here: peripheral blood mononuclear cells (PBMCs), sampled when the disease was refractory, from a patient treated with antithyroid drugs. The chain employs TRBV14 and TRBJ1-1, with a tentative D call TRBD1 (6 bases). DNA for the CDR3: TGTGCCAGCAGCCCGACAGGTACTGAAGCTTTCTTT. This translates into CASSPTGTEAFF. Full variable domain (rest looked up from reference TRBV14 and TRBJ1-1): EAGVTQFPSHSVIEKGQTVTLRCDPISGHDNLYWYRRVMGKEIKFLLHFVKESKQDESGMPNNRFLAERTGGTYSTLKVQPAELEDSGVYFCASSPTGTEAFFGQGTRLTVV.